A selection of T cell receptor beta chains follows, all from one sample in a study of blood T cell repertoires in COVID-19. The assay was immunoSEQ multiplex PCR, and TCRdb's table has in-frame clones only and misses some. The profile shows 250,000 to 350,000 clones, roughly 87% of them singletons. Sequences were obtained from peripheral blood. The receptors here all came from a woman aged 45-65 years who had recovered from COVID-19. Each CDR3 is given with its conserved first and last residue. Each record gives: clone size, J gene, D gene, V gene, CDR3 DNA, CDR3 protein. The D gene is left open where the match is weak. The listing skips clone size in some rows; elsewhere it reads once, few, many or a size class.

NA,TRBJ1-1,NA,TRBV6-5,TGTGCCAGCAGTTACACACCCCGGGGGGAGAATGAAGCTTTCTTT,CASSYTPRGENEAFF
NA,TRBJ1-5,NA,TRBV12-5,TGTGCTAGTGGTTTTGGTATAGATCAGCCCCAGCATTTT,CASGFGIDQPQHF
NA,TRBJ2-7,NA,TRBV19,TGTGCCAGTAGTATACCCGGGATGAAGAGCTACGAGCAGTACTTC,CASSIPGMKSYEQYF
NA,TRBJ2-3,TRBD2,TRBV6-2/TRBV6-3,TGTGCCAGCAGCCCCGTGGCTAGCGGGGCCCCCCGTCAGTATTTT,CASSPVASGAPRQYF
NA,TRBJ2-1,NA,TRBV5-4,TGTGCCAGCAGTTGGGCGGGGGCCCATGAGCAGTTCTTC,CASSWAGAHEQFF
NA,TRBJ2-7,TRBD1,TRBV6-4,TGTGCCAGCAGCTACAGGGGGTGCTCCTACGAGCAGTACTTC,CASSYRGCSYEQYF
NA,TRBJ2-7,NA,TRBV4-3,TGCGCCAGCAGCCAAGAGCAGGGGAGAAGGGAGCAGTACTTC,CASSQEQGRREQYF
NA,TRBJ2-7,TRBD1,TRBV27,TGTGCCAGCAGTTCCGGACAGGGCCCCTACGAGCAGTACTTC,CASSSGQGPYEQYF
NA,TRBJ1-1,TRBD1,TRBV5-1,TGCGCCAGCAGCTCCTCGACAGGGATGACTGAAGCTTTCTTT,CASSSSTGMTEAFF
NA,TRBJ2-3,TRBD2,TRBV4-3,TGCGCCAGCAGCCAAGGAACTAGCGGGAGCACACAGTATTTT,CASSQGTSGSTQYF
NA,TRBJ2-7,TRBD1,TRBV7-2,TGTGCCAGCAGCTCGACAGGGGGCTTGAACGAGCAGTACTTC,CASSSTGGLNEQYF
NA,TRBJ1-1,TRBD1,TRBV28,TGTGCCAGCAGTTGGGGTCAGGGGGGGAACACTGAAGCTTTCTTT,CASSWGQGGNTEAFF
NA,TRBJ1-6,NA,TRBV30,TGTGCCTGGAGTCCAGCCCGGGTCGCCACTTTCGTCACCCTCCACTTT,CAWSPARVATFVTLHF
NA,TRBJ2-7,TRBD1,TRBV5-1,TGCGCCAGCAGCTTGGGGACAGGCCTCGAGCAGTACTTC,CASSLGTGLEQYF
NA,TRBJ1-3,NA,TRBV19,TGTGCCAGTAGTCCAGAGACAGACCGTCCCTCTGGAAACACCATATATTTT,CASSPETDRPSGNTIYF
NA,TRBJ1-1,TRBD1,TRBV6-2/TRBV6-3,TGTGCCAGCAGTTACAGAGGGGGCAGGGGGTCGAACACTGAAGCTTTCTTT,CASSYRGGRGSNTEAFF
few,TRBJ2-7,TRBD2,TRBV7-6,TGTGCCAGCAGCGGGATTAGCGGGGGCTCCTACGAGCAGTACTTC,CASSGISGGSYEQYF
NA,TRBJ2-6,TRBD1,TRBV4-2,TGTGCCAGCAGCCAACAGGGGGCTGGGGCCAACGTCCTGACTTTC,CASSQQGAGANVLTF
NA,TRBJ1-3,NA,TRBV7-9,TGTGCCAGCAGCTTGAGCAGACTCTCTGGAAACACCATATATTTT,CASSLSRLSGNTIYF
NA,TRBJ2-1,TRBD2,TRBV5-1,TGCGCCAGCAGCCCGACGAGTAGCGGGGGCCTCTACAATGAGCAGTTCTTC,CASSPTSSGGLYNEQFF
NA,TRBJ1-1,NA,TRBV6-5,TGTGCCAGCAGTAGGGACACCGGGAACACTGAAGCTTTCTTT,CASSRDTGNTEAFF
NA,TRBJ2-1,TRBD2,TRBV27,TGTGCCAGCAGTTTATTAGCGGGGCGGCTTCCCAATGAGCAGTTCTTC,CASSLLAGRLPNEQFF
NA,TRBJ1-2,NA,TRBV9,TGTGCCAGCAGCGCATTAACAGGGAGCTATGGCTACACCTTC,CASSALTGSYGYTF
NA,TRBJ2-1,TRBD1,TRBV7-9,TGTGCCAGCAGCTTAGGGACAGGGGACTACAATGAGCAGTTCTTC,CASSLGTGDYNEQFF
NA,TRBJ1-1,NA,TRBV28,TGTGCCAGCAGTCCCTACTCTGAAGCTTTCTTT,CASSPYSEAFF
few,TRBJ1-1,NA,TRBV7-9,TGTGCCAGCAGCTATCTACACAGGGCTCTGGCCACTGAAGCTTTCTTT,CASSYLHRALATEAFF
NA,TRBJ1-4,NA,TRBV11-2,TGTGCCAGCAGCTCCCCGGATGAAAAACTGTTTTTT,CASSSPDEKLFF
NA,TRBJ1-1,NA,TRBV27,TGTGCCAGCAGGGACACGGGTAGGACTGAAGCTTTCTTT,CASRDTGRTEAFF
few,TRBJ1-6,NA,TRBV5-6,TGTGCCAGCAGCTGGACGGACTGGGGGGATTCACCCCTCCACTTT,CASSWTDWGDSPLHF
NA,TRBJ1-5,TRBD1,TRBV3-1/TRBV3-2,TGTGCCAGCAGCCAAGTGGGACAGGGAGATCAGCCCCAGCATTTT,CASSQVGQGDQPQHF
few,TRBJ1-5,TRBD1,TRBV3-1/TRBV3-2,TGTGCCAGCAGGCAAGGGGGCCCTGGGGATCAGCCCCAGCATTTT,CASRQGGPGDQPQHF
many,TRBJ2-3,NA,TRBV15,TGTGCCACCAGCAGAGGAGAGACTTCCGTGCAGTATTTT,CATSRGETSVQYF
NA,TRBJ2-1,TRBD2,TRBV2,TGTGCCAGCAGTCACCCGGGACTAGCAATTGCCTACAATGAGCAGTTCTTC,CASSHPGLAIAYNEQFF
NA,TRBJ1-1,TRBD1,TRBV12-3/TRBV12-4,TGTGCCAGCAGTACAGGGGGCGCCTTAGCCGCTTTCTTT,CASSTGGALAAFF
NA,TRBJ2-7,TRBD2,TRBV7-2,TGTGCCAGCAGCTTAGATGGGCTAGCGGGCTACGAGCAGTACTTC,CASSLDGLAGYEQYF
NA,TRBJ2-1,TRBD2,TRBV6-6,TGTGCCAGCAGTACGACTAGCGGGAAGTACAATGAGCAGTTCTTC,CASSTTSGKYNEQFF
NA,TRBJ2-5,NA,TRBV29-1,TGCAGCGTTGAATTCTGGGGGGGGCTGAGAGAGACCCAGTACTTC,CSVEFWGGLRETQYF
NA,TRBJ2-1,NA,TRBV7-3,TGTGCCAGCAGCTTAGACAGTGCTCCCTACAATGAGCAGTTCTTC,CASSLDSAPYNEQFF
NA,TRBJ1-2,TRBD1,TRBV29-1,TGCAGCGTTACCGGGACAGGGGATTTTGGTGACTATGGCTACACCTTC,CSVTGTGDFGDYGYTF
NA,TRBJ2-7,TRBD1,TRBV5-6,TGTGCCAGCAGTCTCTGGGCGCTCTCCGGGACAGGTTCCTTAAACTACTTC,CASSLWALSGTGSLNYF
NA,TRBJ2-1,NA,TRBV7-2,TGTGCCAGCAGCCCCAGCGTGGGTGAGCAGTTCTTC,CASSPSVGEQFF
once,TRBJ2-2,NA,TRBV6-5,TGTGCCAGCAGTCAGGGTTCCGGGGAGCTGTTTTTT,CASSQGSGELFF
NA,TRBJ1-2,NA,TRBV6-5,TGTGCCAGCAGTTGGTCAGGGGATTCGGGCTATGGCTACACCTTC,CASSWSGDSGYGYTF
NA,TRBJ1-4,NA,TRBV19,TGTGCCAGTAGTATCGGACTTAGGTTATTGGCAGCGGCAACTAATGAAAAACTGTTTTTT,CASSIGLRLLAAATNEKLFF
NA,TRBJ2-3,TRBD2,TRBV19,TGTGCCAGTAGTATCGGACTAGCGGGAAGAGATACGCAGTATTTT,CASSIGLAGRDTQYF